The next 5 T cell receptor beta chains were all read from a single sample in a study of T cell responses to AZD1222 COVID-19 vaccine. Sequenced by immunoSEQ multiplex PCR; TCRdb stores in-frame clones only, minus some. There are just under 75,000 clones in the sample; 80% occur only once, and about 50% lies in the top ten. The sample was peripheral blood, taken 28 days after the second AZD1222 dose. The source of these receptors is an adult who received the AZD1222 COVID-19 vaccine.

The rearrangement uses TRBV29-1 and TRBJ1-1; no firm D call. The CDR3 is 12 residues long. The V end was cut by 7 bases, the J end by 1 base, with 10 bases between. Germline V gives CDR1 SQVTM, CDR2 ANQGSEA. The CDR3, as DNA: TGCAGCGCAAAGATAGAGAACACTGAAGCTTTCTTT. This sequence encodes CSAKIENTEAFF.

CDR3 coding DNA: TGCGCCAGCAGCCGGGGGGATAGCGGGGGCGACGAGCAGTACTTC. It is translated as CASSRGDSGGDEQYF. The chain employs TRBV5-1 and TRBJ2-7; 9 positions match TRBD2. Unmatched junction bases numbered 10, after V lost 4 bases and J lost 5 bases. This CDR3 is built from 15 residues. Germline values: CDR1 SGHRS, CDR2 YFSETQ. The full variable domain, completed using reference TRBV5-1 and TRBJ2-7, is KAGVTQTPRYLIKTRGQQVTLSCSPISGHRSVSWYQQTPGQGLQFLFEYFSETQRNKGNFPGRFSGRQFSNSRSEMNVSTLELGDSALYLCASSRGDSGGDEQYFGPGTRLTVT.

V is TRBV30 and J is TRBJ2-5, with D tentatively TRBD1 (6 bases). There are 13 residues in the CDR3. V lost 2 bases and J 5 bases, leaving 12 bases between the germline ends. The germline CDR1 and CDR2 sequences are GTSNPN and SVGIG (reference sequence). CDR3 DNA sequence: TGTGCCTGGAGTTTAGGGGGTGTGGAGACCCAGTACTTC. It yields the protein CAWSLGGVETQYF.

The gene calls are TRBV5-5 and TRBJ2-2; a possible D gene is TRBD2 (6 bases). V gave up 3 bases and J gave up 4 bases, with 10 bases separating them. The CDR3 contains 14 residues. The germline V gene has CDR1 SGHKS and CDR2 YYEKEE (reference sequence). CDR3 bases: TGTGCCAGCAGCTATCTAGCGTCCACCGGGGAGCTGTTTTTT. Encoded protein: CASSYLASTGELFF.

V usage is TRBV2 and J usage is TRBJ1-5; 7 bases match TRBD1. From germline, CDR1 is SNHLY and CDR2 FYNNEI. CDR3 size: 16 residues. With 6 bases clipped from V and 1 base from J, the junction kept 9 bases outside the gene matches. The CDR3 loop is CASRAHRGKSNQPQHF. The CDR3 DNA reads TGTGCCAGCAGAGCCCACAGGGGAAAAAGCAATCAGCCCCAGCATTTT. The full variable domain, completed using reference TRBV2 and TRBJ1-5, is EPEVTQTPSHQVTQMGQEVILRCVPISNHLYFYWYRQILGQKVEFLVSFYNNEISEKSEIFDDQFSVERPDGSNFTLKIRSTKLEDSAMYFCASRAHRGKSNQPQHFGDGTRLSIL.